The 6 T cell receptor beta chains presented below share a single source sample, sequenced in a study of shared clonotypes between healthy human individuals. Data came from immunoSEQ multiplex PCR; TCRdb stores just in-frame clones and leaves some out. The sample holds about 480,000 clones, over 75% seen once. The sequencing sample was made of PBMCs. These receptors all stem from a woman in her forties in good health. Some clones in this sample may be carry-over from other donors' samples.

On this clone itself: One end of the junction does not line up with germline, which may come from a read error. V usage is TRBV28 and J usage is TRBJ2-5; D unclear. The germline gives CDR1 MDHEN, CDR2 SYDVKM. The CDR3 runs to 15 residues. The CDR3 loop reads CASRTAGPQVENQYF. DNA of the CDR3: TGTGCCAGCAGAACCGCCGGGCCTCAGGTGGAGAACCAGTACTTC.

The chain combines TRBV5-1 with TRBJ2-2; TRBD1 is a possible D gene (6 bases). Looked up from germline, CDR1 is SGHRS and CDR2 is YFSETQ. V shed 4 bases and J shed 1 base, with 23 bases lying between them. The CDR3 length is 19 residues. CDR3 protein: CASSRRFRDNRLNTGELFF. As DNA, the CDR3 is TGCGCCAGCAGCCGGAGATTCCGGGACAATCGATTGAACACCGGGGAGCTGTTTTTT.

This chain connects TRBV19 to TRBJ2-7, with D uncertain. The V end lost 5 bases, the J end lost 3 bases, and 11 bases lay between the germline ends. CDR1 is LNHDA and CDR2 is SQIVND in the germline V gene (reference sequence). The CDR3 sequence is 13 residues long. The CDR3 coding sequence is TGTGCCAGTAGTTCGCGGACGAGCTACGAGCAGTACTTC. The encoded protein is CASSSRTSYEQYF.

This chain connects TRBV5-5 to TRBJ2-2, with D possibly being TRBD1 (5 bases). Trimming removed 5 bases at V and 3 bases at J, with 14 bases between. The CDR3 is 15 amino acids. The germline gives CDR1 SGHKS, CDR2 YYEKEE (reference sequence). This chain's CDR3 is CASSNGAGDTGELFF. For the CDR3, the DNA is TGTGCCAGCAGTAATGGGGCAGGAGACACCGGGGAGCTGTTTTTT.

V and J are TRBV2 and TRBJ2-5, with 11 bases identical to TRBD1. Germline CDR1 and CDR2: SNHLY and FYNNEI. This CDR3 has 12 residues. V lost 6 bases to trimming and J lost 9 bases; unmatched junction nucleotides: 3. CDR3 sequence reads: CASSGQGASQYF. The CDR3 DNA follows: TGTGCCAGCAGCGGACAGGGGGCATCCCAGTACTTC.

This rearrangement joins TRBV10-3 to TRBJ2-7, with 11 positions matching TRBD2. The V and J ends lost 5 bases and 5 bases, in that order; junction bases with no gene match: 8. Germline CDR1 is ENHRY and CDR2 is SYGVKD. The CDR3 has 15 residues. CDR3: CAISTTSGSMDEQYF. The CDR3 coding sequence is TGTGCCATCAGTACAACTAGCGGGAGTATGGACGAGCAGTACTTC.